This T cell receptor beta chain came from a study of OX40 agonist ivuxolimab in advanced cancers. The CDR3 has 17 amino acids. Germline V gene data show CDR1 as LGHNA and CDR2 as YSLEER. J was trimmed by 3 bases and V by 5 bases; bases with no gene match: 15. Method: immunoSEQ multiplex PCR; TCRdb's copy keeps in-frame clones and lacks some. The repertoire holds approximately 70,000 clones, with around 90% as singletons. The chain combines TRBV4-3 with TRBJ2-7; TRBD2 matches at 8 bases. The receptor was isolated from an adult with an advanced solid tumor such as melanoma, head and neck, liver or kidney cancer. The material was CD4+ or CD8+ T cells sorted from blood, obtained in a trial of the OX40 agonist ivuxolimab. CDR3 bases: TGCGCCAGCAGCTACAAGACTAGCGCCTATACAAACTACGAGCAGTACTTC. Its protein is CASSYKTSAYTNYEQYF.